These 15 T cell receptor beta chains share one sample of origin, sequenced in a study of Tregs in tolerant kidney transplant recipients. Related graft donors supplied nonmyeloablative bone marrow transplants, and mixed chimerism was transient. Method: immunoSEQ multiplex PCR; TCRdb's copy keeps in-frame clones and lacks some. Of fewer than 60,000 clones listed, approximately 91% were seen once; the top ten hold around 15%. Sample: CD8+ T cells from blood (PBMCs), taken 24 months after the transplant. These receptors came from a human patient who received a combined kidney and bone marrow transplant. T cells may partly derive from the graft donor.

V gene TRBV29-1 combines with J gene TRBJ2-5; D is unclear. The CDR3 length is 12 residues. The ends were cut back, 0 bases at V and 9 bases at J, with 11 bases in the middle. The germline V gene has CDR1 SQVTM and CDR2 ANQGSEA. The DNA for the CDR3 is TGCAGCGTTGAAGATGGTCGGGTGGCCCAGTACTTC. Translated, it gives CSVEDGRVAQYF.

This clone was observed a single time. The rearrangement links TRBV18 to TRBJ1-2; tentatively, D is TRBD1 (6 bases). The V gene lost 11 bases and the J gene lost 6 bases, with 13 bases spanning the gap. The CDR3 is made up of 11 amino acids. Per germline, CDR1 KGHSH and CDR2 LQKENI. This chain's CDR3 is CADHTGNGYTF. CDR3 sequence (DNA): TGTGCCGACCATACAGGGAATGGCTACACCTTC.

CDR3 residues: CASSRQADGNTQYF. The CDR3 coding sequence is TGTGCCAGCAGCCGACAGGCGGACGGAAATACGCAGTATTTT. The chain joins TRBV6-5 to TRBJ2-3; D perhaps matches TRBD1 (6 bases). The V and J ends lost 6 bases and 7 bases respectively, with 17 bases between them. CDR1 and CDR2 (germline): MNHEY, SVGAGI. This CDR3 contains 14 residues.

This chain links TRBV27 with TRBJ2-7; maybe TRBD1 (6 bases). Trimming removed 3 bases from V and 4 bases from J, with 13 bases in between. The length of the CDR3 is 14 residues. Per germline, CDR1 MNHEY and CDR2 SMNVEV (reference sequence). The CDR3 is CASSFDRGSYEQYF. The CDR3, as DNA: TGTGCCAGCAGTTTTGATAGGGGGTCGTACGAGCAGTACTTC.

The CDR3 protein is CASSGGLTYF. The CDR3 bases are TGTGCCAGCAGCGGCGGACTCACATACTTC. The genes are TRBV11-2 and TRBJ2-7; maybe TRBD2 (5 bases). The CDR3 has 10 residues. Between the trimmed V and J ends, which lost 5 bases and 13 bases, there was a span of 12 bases. The germline V gene encodes CDR1 SGHAT and CDR2 FQNNGV.

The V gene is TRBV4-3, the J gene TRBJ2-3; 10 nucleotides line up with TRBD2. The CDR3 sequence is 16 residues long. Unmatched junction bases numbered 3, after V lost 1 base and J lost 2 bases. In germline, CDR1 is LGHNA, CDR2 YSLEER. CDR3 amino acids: CASSQGGLAVTDTQYF. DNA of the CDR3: TGCGCCAGCAGCCAAGGAGGACTAGCGGTCACAGATACGCAGTATTTT.

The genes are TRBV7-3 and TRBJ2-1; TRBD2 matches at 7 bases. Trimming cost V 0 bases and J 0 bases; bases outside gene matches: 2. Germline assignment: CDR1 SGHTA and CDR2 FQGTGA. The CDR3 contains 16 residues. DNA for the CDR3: TGTGCCAGCAGCTTAACGGGCGGGAGCTCCTACAATGAGCAGTTCTTC. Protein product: CASSLTGGSSYNEQFF.

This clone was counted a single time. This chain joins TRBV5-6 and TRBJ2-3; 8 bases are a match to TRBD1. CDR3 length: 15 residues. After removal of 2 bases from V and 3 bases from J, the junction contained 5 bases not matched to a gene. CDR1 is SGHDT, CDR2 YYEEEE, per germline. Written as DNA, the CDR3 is TGTGCCAGCAGCTTCAGGACAGGGAAGACAGATACGCAGTATTTT. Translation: CASSFRTGKTDTQYF. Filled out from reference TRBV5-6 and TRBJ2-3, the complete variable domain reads DAGVTQSPTHLIKTRGQQVTLRCSPKSGHDTVSWYQQALGQGPQFIFQYYEEEERQRGNFPDRFSGHQFPNYSSELNVNALLLGDSALYLCASSFRTGKTDTQYFGPGTRLTVL.

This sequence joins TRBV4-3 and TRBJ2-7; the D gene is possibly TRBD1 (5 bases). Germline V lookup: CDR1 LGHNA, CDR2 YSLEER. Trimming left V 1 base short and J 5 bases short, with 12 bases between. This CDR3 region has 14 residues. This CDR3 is CASSQGTGMDEQYF. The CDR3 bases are TGCGCCAGCAGCCAAGGCACAGGAATGGACGAGCAGTACTTC.

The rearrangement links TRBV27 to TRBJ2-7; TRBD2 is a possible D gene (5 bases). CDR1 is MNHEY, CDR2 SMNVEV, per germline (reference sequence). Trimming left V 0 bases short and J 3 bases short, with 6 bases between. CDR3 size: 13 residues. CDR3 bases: TGTGCCAGCAGTTTATCACGGGACTACGAGCAGTACTTC. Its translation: CASSLSRDYEQYF.

This chain's CDR3 is CASSEIGGTGELFF. DNA of the CDR3: TGTGCCAGCAGTGAAATAGGGGGCACCGGGGAGCTGTTTTTT. The genes are TRBV2 and TRBJ2-2, with a tentative D call TRBD1 (6 bases). Per germline, CDR1 SNHLY and CDR2 FYNNEI. V dropped 2 bases and J dropped 4 bases, with 8 bases sitting between them. The CDR3 length is 14 residues.

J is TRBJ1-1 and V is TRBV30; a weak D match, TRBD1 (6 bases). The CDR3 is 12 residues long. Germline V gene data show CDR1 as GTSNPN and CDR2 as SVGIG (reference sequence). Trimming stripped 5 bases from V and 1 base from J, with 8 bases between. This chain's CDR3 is CAWGRGNTEAFF. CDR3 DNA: TGTGCCTGGGGCAGGGGGAACACTGAAGCTTTCTTT.

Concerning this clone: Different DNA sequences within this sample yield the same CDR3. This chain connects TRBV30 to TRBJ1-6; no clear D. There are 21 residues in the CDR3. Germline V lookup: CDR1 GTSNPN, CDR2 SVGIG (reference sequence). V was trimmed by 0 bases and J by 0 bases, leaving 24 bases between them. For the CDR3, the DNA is TGTGCCTGGAGTGTACACGGGTGGCCGGACTCCCTCAGCTCCTATAATTCACCCCTCCACTTT. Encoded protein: CAWSVHGWPDSLSSYNSPLHF. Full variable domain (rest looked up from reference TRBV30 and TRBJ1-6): SQTIHQWPATLVQPVGSPLSLECTVEGTSNPNLYWYRQAAGRGLQLLFYSVGIGQISSEVPQNLSASRPQDRQFILSSKKLLLSDSGFYLCAWSVHGWPDSLSSYNSPLHFGNGTRLTVT.

CDR3: CASSSPLPASGDYEQYF. The CDR3 region has the DNA TGTGCCAGCAGCTCCCCCCTACCGGCTAGCGGGGACTACGAGCAGTACTTC. V gene TRBV7-9 combines with J gene TRBJ2-7, with TRBD2 matching over 9 bases. Germline trimming cut 4 bases from V and 3 bases from J; bases unmatched to any gene: 13. CDR1 is SEHNR and CDR2 is FQNEAQ in the germline V gene (reference sequence). The CDR3 covers 17 residues.

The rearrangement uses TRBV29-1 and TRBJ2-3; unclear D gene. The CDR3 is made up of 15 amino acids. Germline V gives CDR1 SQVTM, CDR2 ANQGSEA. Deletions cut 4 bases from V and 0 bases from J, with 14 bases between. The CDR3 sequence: CSVVVRFLSTDTQYF. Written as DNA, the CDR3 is TGCAGCGTTGTTGTCAGATTCCTTAGCACAGATACGCAGTATTTT.